These T cell receptor beta chains were read from a single sample in a study of shared clonotypes between healthy human individuals. The assay was immunoSEQ multiplex PCR, and TCRdb's table has in-frame clones only and misses some. The sample carries a few hundred thousand clones, 70% to 80% recorded once. The sequencing sample was made of PBMCs. These receptors all stem from a woman aged 40 to 50 in good health. Some clones in this sample may be carry-over from other donors' samples. Both conserved end residues are part of each CDR3. Only part of the rows carry a size: once, few, many, or a class if the clone is expanded.

TRBV30	.	TRBJ1-3	CAWSVGYSGNTIYF
TRBV7-8	few	TRBJ2-6	CASSSPGPSGANVLTF
TRBV15	.	TRBJ2-1	CATSREGLAIGNEQFF
TRBV5-1	.	TRBJ2-5	CASSFSGTETQYF
TRBV7-2	.	TRBJ1-2	CASSENRAGYGYTF
TRBV14	.	TRBJ2-1	CASSQTIAGGKQFF
TRBV19	.	TRBJ2-2	CASSPGGGYTGELFF
TRBV10-3	.	TRBJ2-2	CAISGLNANTGELFF
TRBV7-2	.	TRBJ1-2	CASSSPRDPYGYTF
TRBV7-9	.	TRBJ2-3	CASSRGMAGLADTQYF
TRBV10-2	.	TRBJ2-5	CASRPRTGRGETQYF
TRBV7-9	few	TRBJ1-1	CASSLEYLGTEAFF
TRBV6-4	.	TRBJ1-2	CASGQGMRGYTF
TRBV5-1	.	TRBJ2-5	CASSPELAGVETQYF
TRBV18	few	TRBJ2-7	CASSQIPRGTSGRRYEQYF
TRBV7-3	.	TRBJ2-5	CASSKGREETQYF
TRBV10-2	.	TRBJ2-4	CASSEGEGSVNIQYF
TRBV7-9	.	TRBJ1-5	CASSSLTGPLNQPQHF
TRBV10-2	many	TRBJ2-2	CASSESPLTGWINTGELFF
TRBV2	many	TRBJ2-1	CASTVSAGLAYNEQFF
TRBV6-5	.	TRBJ2-7	CASSRQGHGQYF
TRBV29-1	once	TRBJ1-2	CSARTGDRYGYTF
TRBV19	.	TRBJ2-3	CASSFRVHSTDTQYF
TRBV28	few	TRBJ2-2	CASSQREQGWNTGELFF
TRBV5-6	.	TRBJ2-7	CASSWDRSYEQYF
TRBV2	.	TRBJ1-2	CVSITGGAVGYTF
TRBV5-1	.	TRBJ1-2	CASSLGQGIGGYTF
TRBV21-1	.	TRBJ2-5	CASPKGNPGQGCLGKTQYF
TRBV19	many	TRBJ1-2	CASSLVLGSYTF
TRBV27	.	TRBJ2-7	CASSPPGGWDEQYF
TRBV28	.	TRBJ2-1	CASSIAGGQGLNEQFF
TRBV7-8	.	TRBJ2-2	CASSSGLAANTGELFF
TRBV27	.	TRBJ2-7	CASSAPGTGDEQYF
TRBV5-1	few	TRBJ2-1	CASSLGAVPTYNEQFF
TRBV5-6	.	TRBJ1-1	CASSRGRENTEAFF
TRBV28	.	TRBJ1-1	CASSLYTRGENTEAFF
TRBV9	.	TRBJ2-2	CASSVDGGANTGELFF